This T cell receptor beta chain derives from a study of T cell responses to AZD1222 COVID-19 vaccine. Broader study findings: Elevations in Spike-specific TCR breadth and depth followed administration of two AZD1222 doses. Sampling that yielded the repertoires occurred only after the peak T cell response. White British ancestry dominated among donors, who included more females, and clonal diversity was possibly underestimated. Dominant at 160-218 and 743-854, vaccine-associated CD4 TCRs also spanned spike.

This table comes from immunoSEQ multiplex PCR, and its TCRdb copy is limited to in-frame clones, with some not included. The sample records around 100,000 clones, about 90% being singletons. Remarks on this clone: Its antigen is unidentified.

This CDR3 spans 13 amino acids. Trimming removed 4 bases at V and 0 bases at J, with 6 bases between. CDR1 and CDR2 (germline): SGHDT, YYEEEE. The clonotype comes from an adult in good health. The sample here was peripheral blood, taken on day 0 of AZD1222 vaccination. The V and J genes are TRBV5-6 and TRBJ2-3; no definite D call. The CDR3 DNA reads TGTGCCAGCAGCCTCGAGAGCACAGATACGCAGTATTTT. Amino acid sequence: CASSLESTDTQYF. The complete variable domain, with remaining parts taken from reference TRBV5-6 and TRBJ2-3, reads DAGVTQSPTHLIKTRGQQVTLRCSPKSGHDTVSWYQQALGQGPQFIFQYYEEEERQRGNFPDRFSGHQFPNYSSELNVNALLLGDSALYLCASSLESTDTQYFGPGTRLTVL.